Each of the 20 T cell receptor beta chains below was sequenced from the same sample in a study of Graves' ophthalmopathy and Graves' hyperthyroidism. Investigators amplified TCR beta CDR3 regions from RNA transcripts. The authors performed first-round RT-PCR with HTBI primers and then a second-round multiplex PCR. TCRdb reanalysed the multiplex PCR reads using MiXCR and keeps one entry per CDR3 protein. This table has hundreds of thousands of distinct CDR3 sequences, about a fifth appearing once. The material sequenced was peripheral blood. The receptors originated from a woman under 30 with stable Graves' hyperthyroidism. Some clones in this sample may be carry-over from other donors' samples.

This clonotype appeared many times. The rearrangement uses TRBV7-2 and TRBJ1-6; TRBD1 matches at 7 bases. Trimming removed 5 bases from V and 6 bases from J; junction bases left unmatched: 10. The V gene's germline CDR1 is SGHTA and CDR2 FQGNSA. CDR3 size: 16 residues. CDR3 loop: CASSPQRGGINSPLHF. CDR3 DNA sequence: TGTGCCAGCAGCCCCCAGAGAGGGGGCATTAATTCACCCCTCCACTTT.

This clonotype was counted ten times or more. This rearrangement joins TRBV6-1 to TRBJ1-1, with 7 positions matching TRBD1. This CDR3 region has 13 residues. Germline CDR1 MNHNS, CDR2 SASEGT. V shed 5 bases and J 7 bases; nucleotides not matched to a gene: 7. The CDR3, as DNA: TGTGCCAGCAGTAGGACAGGTTCCCTTGAAGCTTTCTTT. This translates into CASSRTGSLEAFF.

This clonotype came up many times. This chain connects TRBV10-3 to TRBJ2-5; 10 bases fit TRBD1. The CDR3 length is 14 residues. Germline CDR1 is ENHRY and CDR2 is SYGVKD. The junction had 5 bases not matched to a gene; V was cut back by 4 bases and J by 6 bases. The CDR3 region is CAISGTGGKKTQYF. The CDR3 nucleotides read TGTGCCATCAGTGGGACAGGGGGTAAGAAGACCCAGTACTTC.

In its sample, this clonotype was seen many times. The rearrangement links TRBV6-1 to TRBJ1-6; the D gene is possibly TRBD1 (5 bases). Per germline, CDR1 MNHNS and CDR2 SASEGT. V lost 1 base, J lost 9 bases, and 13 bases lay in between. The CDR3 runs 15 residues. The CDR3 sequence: CASSEVGGPGSPLHF. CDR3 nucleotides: TGTGCCAGCAGTGAAGTCGGGGGACCGGGTTCACCCCTCCACTTT.

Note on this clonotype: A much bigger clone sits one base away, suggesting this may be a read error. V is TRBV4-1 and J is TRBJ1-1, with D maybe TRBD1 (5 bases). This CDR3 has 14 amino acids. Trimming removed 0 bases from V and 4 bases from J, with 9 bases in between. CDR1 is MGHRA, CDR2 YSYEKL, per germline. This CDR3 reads CASSQETGVTEAFF. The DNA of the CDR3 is TGCGCCAGCAGCCAAGAGACGGGGGTCACTGAAGCTTTCTTT.

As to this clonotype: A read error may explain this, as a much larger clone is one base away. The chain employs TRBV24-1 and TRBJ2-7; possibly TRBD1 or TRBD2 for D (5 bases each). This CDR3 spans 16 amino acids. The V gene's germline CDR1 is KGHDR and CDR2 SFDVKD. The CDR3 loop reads CATSDATGPIPGEQCF. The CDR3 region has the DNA TGTGCCACCAGTGATGCAACGGGACCGATTCCTGGCGAGCAGTGCTTC.

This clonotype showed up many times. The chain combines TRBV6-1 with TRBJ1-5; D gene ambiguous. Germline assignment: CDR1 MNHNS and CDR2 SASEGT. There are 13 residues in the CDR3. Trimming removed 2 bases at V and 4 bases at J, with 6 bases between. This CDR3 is CASSEFRNQPQHF. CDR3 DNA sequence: TGTGCCAGCAGTGAATTTAGGAATCAGCCCCAGCATTTT.

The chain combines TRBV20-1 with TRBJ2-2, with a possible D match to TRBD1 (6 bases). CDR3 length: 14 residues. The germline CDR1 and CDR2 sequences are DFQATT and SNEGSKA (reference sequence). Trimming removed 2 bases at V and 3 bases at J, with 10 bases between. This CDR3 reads CSARFQGYTGELFF. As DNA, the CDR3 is TGCAGTGCTAGATTTCAGGGGTACACCGGGGAGCTGTTTTTT.

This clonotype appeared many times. In DNA form, the CDR3 reads TGTGCCAGCAGTGAAGTCGAAGGCCCAAAAGAGACCCAGTACTTC. Translating it yields CASSEVEGPKETQYF. V usage is TRBV6-1 and J usage is TRBJ2-5; D gene uncertain. Germline CDR1 reads MNHNS; CDR2 reads SASEGT. The length of the CDR3 is 15 residues. V was trimmed by 1 base and J by 3 bases, leaving 12 bases between them.

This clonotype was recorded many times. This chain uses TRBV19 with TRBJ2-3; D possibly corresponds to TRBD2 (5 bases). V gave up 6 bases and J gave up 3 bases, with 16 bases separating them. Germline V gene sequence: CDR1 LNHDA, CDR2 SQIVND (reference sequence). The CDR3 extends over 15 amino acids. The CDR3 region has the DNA TGTGCCAGTAGCCCCCCATGGAGCGGTACAGATACGCAGTATTTT. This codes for CASSPPWSGTDTQYF.

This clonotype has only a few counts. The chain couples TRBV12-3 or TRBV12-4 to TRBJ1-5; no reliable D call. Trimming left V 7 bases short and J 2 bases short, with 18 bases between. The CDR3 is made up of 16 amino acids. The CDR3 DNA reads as TGTGCCAGCACCCAATCTTATGGTGCAGGCAATCAGCCCCAGCATTTT. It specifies CASTQSYGAGNQPQHF.

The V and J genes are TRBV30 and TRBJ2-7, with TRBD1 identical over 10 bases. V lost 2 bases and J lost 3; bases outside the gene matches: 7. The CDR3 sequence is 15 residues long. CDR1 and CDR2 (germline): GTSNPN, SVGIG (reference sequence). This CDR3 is CAWSIGTGANYEQYF. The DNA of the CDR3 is TGTGCCTGGAGTATAGGGACAGGGGCTAACTACGAGCAGTACTTC.

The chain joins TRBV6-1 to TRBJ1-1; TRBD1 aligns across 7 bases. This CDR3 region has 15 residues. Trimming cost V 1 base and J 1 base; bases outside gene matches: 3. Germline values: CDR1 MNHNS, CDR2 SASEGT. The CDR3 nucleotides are TGTGCCAGCAGTGAAGACCCAGGGGGGAACACTGAAGCTTTCTTT. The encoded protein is CASSEDPGGNTEAFF.

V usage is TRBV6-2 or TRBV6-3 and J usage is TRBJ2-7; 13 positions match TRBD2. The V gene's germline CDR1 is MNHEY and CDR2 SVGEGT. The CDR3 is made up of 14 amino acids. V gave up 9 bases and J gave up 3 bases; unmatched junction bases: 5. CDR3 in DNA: TGTGCCAGTCAAGGACTAGCGGGGGACTACGAGCAGTACTTC. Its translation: CASQGLAGDYEQYF.

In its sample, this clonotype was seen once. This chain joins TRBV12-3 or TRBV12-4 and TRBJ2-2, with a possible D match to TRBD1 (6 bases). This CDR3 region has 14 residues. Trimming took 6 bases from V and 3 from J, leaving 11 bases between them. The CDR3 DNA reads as TGTGCCAGCAGCCGATACAGGGACACCGGGGAGCTGTTTTTT. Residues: CASSRYRDTGELFF.

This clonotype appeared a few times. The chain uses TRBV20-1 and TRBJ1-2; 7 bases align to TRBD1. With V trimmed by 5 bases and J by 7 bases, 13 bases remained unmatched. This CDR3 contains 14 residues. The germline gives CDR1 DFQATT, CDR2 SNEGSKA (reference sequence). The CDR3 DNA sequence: TGCAGTGCTCTACCGACAGGGAGAGTTAGTGGCTACACCTTC. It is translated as CSALPTGRVSGYTF.

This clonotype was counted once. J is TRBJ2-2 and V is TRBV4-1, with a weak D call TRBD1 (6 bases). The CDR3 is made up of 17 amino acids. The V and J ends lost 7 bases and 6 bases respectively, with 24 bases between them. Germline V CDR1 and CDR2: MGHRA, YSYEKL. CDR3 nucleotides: TGCGCCAGCACCCGAGTAGGGGGAGCAGGGCGGTCCGGGGAGCTGTTTTTT. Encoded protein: CASTRVGGAGRSGELFF.

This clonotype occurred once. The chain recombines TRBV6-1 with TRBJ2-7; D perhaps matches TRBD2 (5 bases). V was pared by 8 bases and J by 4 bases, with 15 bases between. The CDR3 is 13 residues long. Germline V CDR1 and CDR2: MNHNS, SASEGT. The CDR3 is CASGLSREYEQYF. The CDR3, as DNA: TGTGCCAGCGGGCTTTCGAGGGAATACGAGCAGTACTTC.

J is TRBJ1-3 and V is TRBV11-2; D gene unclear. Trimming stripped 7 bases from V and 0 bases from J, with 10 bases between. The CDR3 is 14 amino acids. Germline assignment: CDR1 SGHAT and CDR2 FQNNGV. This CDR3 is CASNRLSSGNTIYF. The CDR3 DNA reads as TGTGCCAGCAATCGGTTGAGCTCTGGAAACACCATATATTTT.

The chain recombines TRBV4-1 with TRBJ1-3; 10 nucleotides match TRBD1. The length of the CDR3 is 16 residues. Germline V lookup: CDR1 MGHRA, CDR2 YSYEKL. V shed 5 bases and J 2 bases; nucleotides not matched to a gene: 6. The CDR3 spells CASSKPGQGTGNTIYF. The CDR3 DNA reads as TGCGCCAGCAGCAAACCGGGACAGGGGACTGGAAACACCATATATTTT.